This T cell receptor (beta chain) was retrieved from a study of T cell repertoires in cytomegalovirus infection. On the study more broadly: Alongside well-studied HLA-B-restricted CMV epitopes, recently identified HLA-C-restricted CMV epitopes were also used. Indications came from public TCR beta signatures; they pointed to CMV infection and to a matching HLA type.

The CDR3 runs 14 residues. Germline loops: CDR1 SGHVS, CDR2 FNYEAQ. Trimming removed 6 bases from V and 4 bases from J; junction bases left unmatched: 6. TCRdb reprocessed the reads via MiXCR and lists one record per CDR3 protein. The sample contains fewer than 70,000 distinct CDR3 sequences, 28% of which appear only once. Study observations and caveats: Cumulated frequencies of public TCR beta families served to identify carriers of CMV plus the relevant HLA. Within the response measured ex vivo, HLA-C-restricted CMV-specific TCR beta clonotypes were dominant.

Notes on this clonotype: Antigen specificity is unknown.

The sequenced sample was CD8+ T cells from cultured PBMCs, obtained from culture after CMV antigen stimulation. This receptor was obtained from a human donor in good health (CMV status not recorded). Some clones in this sample may be carry-over from other donors' samples. This sequence joins TRBV7-6 and TRBJ2-1; TRBD1 matches 7 bases. In DNA form, the CDR3 reads TGTGCCAGCAGGCCTTCGGGACAGTACAATGAGCAGTTCTTC. It yields the protein CASRPSGQYNEQFF.